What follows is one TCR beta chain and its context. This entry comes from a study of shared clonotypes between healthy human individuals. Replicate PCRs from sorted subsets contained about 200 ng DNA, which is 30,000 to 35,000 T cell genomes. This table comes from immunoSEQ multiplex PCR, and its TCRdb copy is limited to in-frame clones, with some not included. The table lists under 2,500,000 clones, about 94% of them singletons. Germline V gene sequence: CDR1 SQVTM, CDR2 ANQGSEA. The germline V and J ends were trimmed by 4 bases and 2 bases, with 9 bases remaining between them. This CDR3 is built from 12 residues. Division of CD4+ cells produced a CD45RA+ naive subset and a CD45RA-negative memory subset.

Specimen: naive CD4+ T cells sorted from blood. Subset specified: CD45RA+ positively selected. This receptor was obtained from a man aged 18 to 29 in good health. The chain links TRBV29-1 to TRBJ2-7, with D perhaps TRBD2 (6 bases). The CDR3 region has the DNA TGCAGCGTTGTGGGGGGTCCCTACGAGCAGTACTTC. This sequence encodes CSVVGGPYEQYF.